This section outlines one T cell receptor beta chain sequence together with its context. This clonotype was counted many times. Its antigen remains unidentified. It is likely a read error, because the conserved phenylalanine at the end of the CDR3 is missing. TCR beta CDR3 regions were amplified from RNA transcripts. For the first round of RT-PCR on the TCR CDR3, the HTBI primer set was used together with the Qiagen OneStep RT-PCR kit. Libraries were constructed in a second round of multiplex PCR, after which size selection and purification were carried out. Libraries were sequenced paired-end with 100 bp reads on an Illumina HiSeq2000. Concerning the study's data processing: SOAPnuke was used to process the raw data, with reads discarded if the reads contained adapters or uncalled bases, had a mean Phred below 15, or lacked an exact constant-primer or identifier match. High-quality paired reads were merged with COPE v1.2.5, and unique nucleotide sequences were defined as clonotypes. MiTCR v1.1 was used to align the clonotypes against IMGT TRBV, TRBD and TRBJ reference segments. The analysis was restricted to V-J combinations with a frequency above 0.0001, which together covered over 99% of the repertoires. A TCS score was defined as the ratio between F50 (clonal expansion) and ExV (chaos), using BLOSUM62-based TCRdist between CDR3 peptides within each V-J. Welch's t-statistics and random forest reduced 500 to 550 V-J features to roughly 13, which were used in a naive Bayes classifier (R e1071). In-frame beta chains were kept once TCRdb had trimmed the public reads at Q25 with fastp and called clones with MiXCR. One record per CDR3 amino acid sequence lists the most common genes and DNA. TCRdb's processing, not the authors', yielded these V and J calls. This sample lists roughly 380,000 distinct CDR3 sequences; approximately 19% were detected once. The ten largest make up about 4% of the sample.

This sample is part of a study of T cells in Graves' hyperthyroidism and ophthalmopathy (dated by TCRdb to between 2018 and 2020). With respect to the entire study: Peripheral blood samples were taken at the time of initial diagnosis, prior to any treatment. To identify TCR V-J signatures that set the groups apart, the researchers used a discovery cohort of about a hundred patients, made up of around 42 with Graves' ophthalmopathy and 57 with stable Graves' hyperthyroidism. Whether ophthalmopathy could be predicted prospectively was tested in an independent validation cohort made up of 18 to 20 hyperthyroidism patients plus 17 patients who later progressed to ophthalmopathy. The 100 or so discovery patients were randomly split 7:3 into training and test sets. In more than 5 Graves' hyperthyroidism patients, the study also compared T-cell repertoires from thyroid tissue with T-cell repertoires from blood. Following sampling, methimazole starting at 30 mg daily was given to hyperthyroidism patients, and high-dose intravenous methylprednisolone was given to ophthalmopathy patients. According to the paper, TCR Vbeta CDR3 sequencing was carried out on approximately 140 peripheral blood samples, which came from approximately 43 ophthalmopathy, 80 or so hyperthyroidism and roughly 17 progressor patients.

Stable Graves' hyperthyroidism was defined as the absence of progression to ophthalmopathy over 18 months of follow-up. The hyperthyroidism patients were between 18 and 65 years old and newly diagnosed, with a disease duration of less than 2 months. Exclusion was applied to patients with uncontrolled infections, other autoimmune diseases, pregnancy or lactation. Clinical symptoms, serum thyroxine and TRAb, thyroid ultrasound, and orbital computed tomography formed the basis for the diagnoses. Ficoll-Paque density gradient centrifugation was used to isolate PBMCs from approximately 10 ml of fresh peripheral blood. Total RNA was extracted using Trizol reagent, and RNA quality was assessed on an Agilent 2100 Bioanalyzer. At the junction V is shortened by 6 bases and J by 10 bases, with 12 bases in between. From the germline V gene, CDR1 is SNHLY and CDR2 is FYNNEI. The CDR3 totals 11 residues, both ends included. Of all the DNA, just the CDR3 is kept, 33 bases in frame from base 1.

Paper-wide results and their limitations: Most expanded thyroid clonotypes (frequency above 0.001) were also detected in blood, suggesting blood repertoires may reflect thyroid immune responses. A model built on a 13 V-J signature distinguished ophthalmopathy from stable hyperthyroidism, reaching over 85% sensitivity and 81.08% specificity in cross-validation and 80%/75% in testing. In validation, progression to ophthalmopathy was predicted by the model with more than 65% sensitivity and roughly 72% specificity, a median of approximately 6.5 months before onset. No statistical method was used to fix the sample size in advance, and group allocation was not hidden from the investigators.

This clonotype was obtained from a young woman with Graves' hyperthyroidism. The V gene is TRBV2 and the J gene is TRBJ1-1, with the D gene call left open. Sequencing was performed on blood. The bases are TGTGCCAGCAGCCTAGAGGGAAGAGCTTTCTTG. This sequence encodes CASSLEGRAFL.